Reported below is one TCR beta chain. Its antigen is currently unknown. The source of the sample is a study of OX40 agonist ivuxolimab in advanced cancers. Study in general: Participants averaged roughly 60 years of age (range about 23 to 80) and were 75% to 90% male.

Notes on the study in general: The study observed clonal expansion of CD4+ and CD8+ blood T cells by week 6 at 0.1 to 3.0 mg/kg. More expanded clones were found, on average, in CD8+ than in CD4+ T cells.

This table comes from immunoSEQ multiplex PCR, and its TCRdb copy is limited to in-frame clones, with some not included. The table includes 35,000 or so clones, more than 75% detected once. This TCR was sampled from an adult with an advanced solid tumor such as melanoma, head and neck, liver or kidney cancer. The sequencing used CD4+ or CD8+ T cells sorted from blood, collected in a trial of the OX40 agonist ivuxolimab.

The CDR3 coding sequence is TGTGCCAGCAGCTCAGCGGGACAGGGACATGTGTGGTATGGCTACACCTTC. This codes for CASSSAGQGHVWYGYTF. J is TRBJ1-2 and V is TRBV2; 9 bases align to TRBD1. CDR3 length: 17 amino acids. Germline V gene sequence: CDR1 SNHLY, CDR2 FYNNEI. V shed 6 bases, J shed 5 bases, and the junction held 16 bases outside the gene matches. The complete variable domain, with remaining parts taken from reference TRBV2 and TRBJ1-2, reads EPEVTQTPSHQVTQMGQEVILRCVPISNHLYFYWYRQILGQKVEFLVSFYNNEISEKSEIFDDQFSVERPDGSNFTLKIRSTKLEDSAMYFCASSSAGQGHVWYGYTFGSGTRLTVV.